A selection of T cell receptor beta chains follows, all from one sample in a study of blood T cell repertoires in COVID-19. The data were produced by immunoSEQ multiplex PCR, yet TCRdb's version contains in-frame clones alone and is incomplete. The data show 250,000 or so clones, about four fifths seen once. Sequenced sample: PBMCs or T cells enriched from blood (not recorded which). These receptors were obtained from a woman aged 40 to 50 who had been exposed to COVID-19. CDR3s include the opening cysteine and the closing phenylalanine or tryptophan. A D gene is named only where the DNA matches it firmly. Size is stated for part of the rows, as once, few or many counts, or as a class when the clone is expanded.

V: TRBV27
J: TRBJ1-5
size: .
length: 15
D: TRBD1
DNA: TGTGCCAGCAGTCCCTCAGGGGGACTCAATCAGCCCCAGCATTTT
CDR3: CASSPSGGLNQPQHF

V: TRBV19
J: TRBJ1-4
size: .
length: 14
D: TRBD1
DNA: TGTGCCAGTAGCCCTCGGACAGGGGGGGAAAAACTGTTTTTT
CDR3: CASSPRTGGEKLFF

V: TRBV6-7
J: TRBJ2-7
size: few
length: 17
D: TRBD1
DNA: TGTGCCAGCAGTTACTCGTCCCCGGGACAGGGGCTCTACGAGCAGTACTTC
CDR3: CASSYSSPGQGLYEQYF

V: TRBV27
J: TRBJ2-2
size: .
length: 15
D: TRBD1
DNA: TGTGCCAGCACTAAGGGACAGGCGAACACCGGGGAGCTGTTTTTT
CDR3: CASTKGQANTGELFF

V: TRBV6-2/TRBV6-3
J: TRBJ2-3
size: .
length: 16
D: .
DNA: TGTGCCAGCACCCCTCACCAGGCTGGCAGCACAGATACGCAGTATTTT
CDR3: CASTPHQAGSTDTQYF

V: TRBV7-2
J: TRBJ1-3
size: .
length: 17
D: .
DNA: TGTGCCAGCAGCTTCAGTTTGCAGGGTTTCTCTGGAAACACCATATATTTT
CDR3: CASSFSLQGFSGNTIYF

V: TRBV7-2
J: TRBJ2-3
size: .
length: 15
D: TRBD2
DNA: TGTGCCAGCAGCTTGGAGCGGGGGGGCCTCCATACGCAGTATTTT
CDR3: CASSLERGGLHTQYF

V: TRBV6-2/TRBV6-3
J: TRBJ2-5
size: many
length: 12
D: .
DNA: TGTGCCAGCAGTTACCCTACGGAGACCCAGTACTTC
CDR3: CASSYPTETQYF

V: TRBV19
J: TRBJ1-2
size: .
length: 14
D: .
DNA: TGTGCCAGTAGTAACTCAGGGAGGGACTATGGCTACACCTTC
CDR3: CASSNSGRDYGYTF

V: TRBV23-1
J: TRBJ1-5
size: .
length: 14
D: TRBD1
DNA: TGCGCCAGCACCAGGGGGAATAGCAATCAGCCCCAGCATTTT
CDR3: CASTRGNSNQPQHF

V: TRBV7-8
J: TRBJ1-3
size: .
length: 15
D: .
DNA: TGTGCCAGCAGCTACCTGGACAACTCTGGAAACACCATATATTTT
CDR3: CASSYLDNSGNTIYF

V: TRBV14
J: TRBJ1-6
size: .
length: 12
D: .
DNA: TGTGCCAGCAGCGTCGCGGCTGCACCCCTCCACTTT
CDR3: CASSVAAAPLHF

V: TRBV29-1
J: TRBJ2-1
size: .
length: 14
D: TRBD1
DNA: TGCAGCGCCGAGGTGGGACAGGGGGTGAATGAGCAGTTCTTC
CDR3: CSAEVGQGVNEQFF